Presented here are 27 T cell receptor beta chains from one specimen sequenced in a study of T cell repertoires in cytomegalovirus infection. TCRdb itself ran the reads through MiXCR, one entry per CDR3 protein. The sample contains around 630,000 distinct CDR3 sequences, 20% to 25% of which appear only once. Material: CD8+ T cells from PBMCs. The receptors here all came from a human donor in good health (CMV status not recorded). Some clones in this sample may be carry-over from other donors' samples.

The V gene is TRBV6-1, the J gene TRBJ2-1, with D hard to call. Between the trimmed V and J ends, which lost 11 bases and 5 bases, there was a span of 10 bases. Germline assignment: CDR1 MNHNS and CDR2 SASEGT. The CDR3 has 11 residues. The chain's CDR3 is CALEGHNEQFF. The CDR3 nucleotides read TGTGCCCTCGAAGGGCACAATGAGCAGTTCTTC.

This clonotype was counted at least ten times. V usage is TRBV7-9 and J usage is TRBJ2-4, with TRBD1 matching 10 bases. Trimming took 5 bases from V and 0 from J; bases not matched to a gene: 7. This CDR3 is built from 17 residues. Looked up from germline, CDR1 is SEHNR and CDR2 is FQNEAQ (reference sequence). The CDR3 reads CASSGPGQGLAKNIQYF. CDR3 coding DNA: TGTGCCAGCAGCGGTCCGGGACAGGGGCTAGCCAAAAACATTCAGTACTTC.

This rearrangement joins TRBV12-3 or TRBV12-4 to TRBJ2-3; 10 nucleotides match TRBD1. The CDR3 spans 16 residues. V lost 3 bases and J lost 3; bases outside the gene matches: 6. CDR3 loop: CASSFTPGQGTDTQYF. For the CDR3, the DNA is TGTGCCAGCAGTTTTACCCCGGGACAGGGGACAGATACGCAGTATTTT.

J is TRBJ2-2 and V is TRBV9, with D possibly TRBD1 on 5 matching bases. This CDR3 spans 16 amino acids. V dropped 2 bases and J dropped 1 base, with 12 bases sitting between them. CDR1 and CDR2 from the germline V gene are SGDLS and YYNGEE. CDR3 sequence (DNA): TGTGCCAGCAGCGTTTCGAGGACACTGAACACCGGGGAGCTGTTTTTT. Translation: CASSVSRTLNTGELFF.

The rearrangement uses TRBV9 and TRBJ2-2, with D unclear. V lost 0 bases and J 6 bases, leaving 15 bases between the germline ends. Germline CDR1 reads SGDLS; CDR2 reads YYNGEE. CDR3 length equals 16 residues. The CDR3 sequence: CASSVEALINPGELFF. The DNA of the CDR3 is TGTGCCAGCAGCGTAGAGGCCCTGATTAATCCCGGGGAGCTGTTTTTT.

The chain uses TRBV6-2 or TRBV6-3 and TRBJ2-1, with 7 bases aligning to TRBD1. The germline V gene has CDR1 MNHEY and CDR2 SVGEGT. CDR3 size: 14 residues. With V trimmed by 3 bases and J by 3 bases, 2 bases remained unmatched. The CDR3 reads CASSYGTDYNEQFF. As DNA, the CDR3 is TGTGCCAGCAGTTATGGGACAGACTACAATGAGCAGTTCTTC.

This clonotype has ten or more counts. V is TRBV4-2 and J is TRBJ2-1; 10 bases align to TRBD2. Germline CDR1 is LGHNA and CDR2 is YNFKEQ. The junction had 14 bases not matched to a gene; V was cut back by 3 bases and J by 0 bases. CDR3 length: 20 amino acids. In nucleotides, the CDR3 is TGTGCCAGCAGCCAGAGAATGGGTAGCGGGGGGAGGAGCTCCTACAATGAGCAGTTCTTC. This sequence encodes CASSQRMGSGGRSSYNEQFF.

This clonotype has ten or more counts. The chain recombines TRBV28 with TRBJ2-2; perhaps TRBD1 as D (6 bases). The length of the CDR3 is 16 residues. Germline V CDR1 and CDR2: MDHEN, SYDVKM. V lost 2 bases and J 5 bases, leaving 15 bases between the germline ends. CDR3 sequence: CASSLRRQVLTGELFF. The CDR3 DNA sequence: TGTGCCAGCAGTTTACGCAGACAGGTTCTAACCGGGGAGCTGTTTTTT.

This rearrangement joins TRBV18 to TRBJ1-1; 7 bases are a match to TRBD1. The CDR3 has 16 residues. After removal of 6 bases from V and 0 bases from J, the junction contained 10 bases not matched to a gene. Germline CDR1 is KGHSH and CDR2 is LQKENI. CDR3 in DNA: TGTGCCAGCTCGCAAGGGACAGAAGGAATGAACACTGAAGCTTTCTTT. Translating it yields CASSQGTEGMNTEAFF. Complete variable domain (other parts from reference TRBV18 and TRBJ1-1): NAGVMQNPRHLVRRRGQEARLRCSPMKGHSHVYWYRQLPEEGLKFMVYLQKENIIDESGMPKERFSAEFPKEGPSILRIQQVVRGDSAAYFCASSQGTEGMNTEAFFGQGTRLTVV.

A few counts support this clonotype. J is TRBJ1-1 and V is TRBV28, with a weak D call TRBD1 (5 bases). The CDR3 spans 15 residues. Looked up from germline, CDR1 is MDHEN and CDR2 is SYDVKM. Deletions cut 10 bases from V and 0 bases from J, with 18 bases between. The CDR3 DNA follows: TGTGCCATCCATTCAGGGACCCTCCTGAACACTGAAGCTTTCTTT. Its translation: CAIHSGTLLNTEAFF.

The rearrangement links TRBV2 to TRBJ2-1; 9 bases align to TRBD1. The CDR3 has 15 residues. With V trimmed by 3 bases and J by 5 bases, 5 bases remained unmatched. Germline-derived CDR1 and CDR2 are SNHLY and FYNNEI. The DNA of the CDR3 is TGTGCCAGCAGTGAGGACAGGGGATATCACAATGAGCAGTTCTTC. It yields the protein CASSEDRGYHNEQFF.

The V call is TRBV7-9, the J call TRBJ2-1, with 7 positions matching TRBD1. Germline V gene lookup returns CDR1 SEHNR and CDR2 FQNEAQ (reference sequence). The V gene end was trimmed by 2 bases and the J gene end by 7 bases; junction bases not matched to a gene: 11. The CDR3 length is 16 residues. The CDR3 is CASSLNKGAKLNEQFF. The CDR3 nucleotides are TGTGCCAGCAGCTTAAATAAGGGGGCAAAGTTGAATGAGCAGTTCTTC.

This clonotype has more than one count but fewer than ten. The V and J genes are TRBV19 and TRBJ2-1; maybe TRBD2 (6 bases). The CDR3 has 14 amino acids. Between the trimmed V and J ends, which lost 3 bases and 4 bases, there was a span of 10 bases. Germline CDR1 is LNHDA and CDR2 is SQIVND (reference sequence). The CDR3 sequence is CASSIGGDYNEQFF. CDR3 sequence (DNA): TGTGCCAGTAGTATCGGCGGGGATTACAATGAGCAGTTCTTC.

At least ten counts were recorded for this clonotype. CDR3: CASSDDTDTQYF. In nucleotides, the CDR3 is TGTGCCAGCAGCGATGACACAGATACGCAGTATTTT. This chain connects TRBV7-2 to TRBJ2-3; D gene uncertain. Per germline, CDR1 SGHTA and CDR2 FQGNSA. CDR3 length: 12 amino acids. Trimming removed 5 bases at V and 2 bases at J, with 5 bases between.

This clonotype has just a few counts. V gene TRBV20-1 combines with J gene TRBJ2-3; D may correspond to TRBD1 or TRBD2 (5 bases each). From germline, CDR1 is DFQATT and CDR2 SNEGSKA (reference sequence). The CDR3 is 16 amino acids. With 7 bases removed from V and 4 bases from J, the gap between germline ends came to 24 bases. Here the CDR3 reads CSVGPTSPGAADTQYF. The CDR3 nucleotides read TGCAGTGTAGGACCGACAAGCCCCGGGGCGGCAGATACGCAGTATTTT.

This clonotype has more than one count but fewer than ten. This chain joins TRBV5-1 and TRBJ2-3; D unclear. V lost 4 bases to trimming and J lost 2 bases, with 8 bases between them. Germline loops: CDR1 SGHRS, CDR2 YFSETQ. The CDR3 runs to 13 residues. The CDR3 region has the DNA TGCGCCAGCAGCCAATTCTACACAGATACGCAGTATTTT. Translated: CASSQFYTDTQYF.

The chain employs TRBV6-1 and TRBJ1-1; weak D call: TRBD1 (5 bases). Germline V gives CDR1 MNHNS, CDR2 SASEGT. Trimming shortened V by 6 bases and J by 8 bases, and 16 bases separated the two germline ends. The CDR3 sequence is 13 residues long. CDR3 region: CASRQAITREAFF. DNA for the CDR3: TGTGCCAGCAGACAGGCTATTACGAGAGAAGCTTTCTTT.

This clonotype was found many times. This chain uses TRBV10-3 with TRBJ2-7; D possibly uses TRBD1 or TRBD2 (5 bases each). The V gene's germline CDR1 is ENHRY and CDR2 SYGVKD. Between the trimmed V and J ends, which lost 3 bases and 6 bases, there was a span of 9 bases. There are 12 residues in the CDR3. The CDR3 loop reads CAISDQGREQYV. The CDR3 coding sequence is TGTGCCATCAGTGATCAGGGACGCGAGCAGTACGTC.

Details on this clonotype: Given a much more abundant clone one base away, this may be a read error. The rearrangement uses TRBV7-9 and TRBJ1-2, with D maybe TRBD1 (6 bases). The CDR3 is 15 amino acids. In germline, CDR1 is SEHNR, CDR2 FQNEAQ (reference sequence). Trimming stripped 1 base from V and 10 bases from J, with 19 bases between. Here the CDR3 reads CASSLVGTNINDYTF. The CDR3 DNA reads TGTGCCAGCAGCTTAGTTGGGACAAATATAAACGACTACACCTTC.

V gene TRBV20-1 combines with J gene TRBJ1-6, with TRBD1 matching 11 bases. Per the germline V gene, CDR1 is DFQATT and CDR2 is SNEGSKA (reference sequence). V was clipped by 0 bases and J by 4 bases; unmatched bases: 5. The CDR3 totals 17 residues. CDR3 sequence: CSARDEGTGGYNSPLHF. The CDR3, as DNA: TGCAGTGCTAGAGATGAAGGGACAGGGGGTTATAATTCACCCCTCCACTTT.

This clonotype was seen repeatedly, ten times or more. The chain recombines TRBV7-2 with TRBJ2-1; 13 bases map to TRBD2. Germline V gene lookup returns CDR1 SGHTA and CDR2 FQGNSA. The CDR3 is made up of 17 amino acids. With V trimmed by 5 bases and J by 8 bases, 12 bases remained unmatched. The CDR3 region has the DNA TGTGCCAGCAGCCCGGGACTAGCGGGGCCCCTCAAGGATGAGCAGTTCTTC. Protein: CASSPGLAGPLKDEQFF.

V is TRBV28 and J is TRBJ2-5; maybe TRBD2 (5 bases). The CDR3 length is 15 residues. Per the germline V gene, CDR1 is MDHEN and CDR2 is SYDVKM. V lost 7 bases and J 2 bases, leaving 17 bases between the germline ends. The CDR3 nucleotides are TGTGCCAGCACCCTGGTGGGCGGGTCTCAAGAGACCCAGTACTTC. This gives the protein CASTLVGGSQETQYF.

This clonotype was detected only a few times. The CDR3 DNA sequence: TGCGCCAGCAGCTTGGCACAGGGGATCTACAATGAGCAGTTCTTC. Encoded protein: CASSLAQGIYNEQFF. The V and J genes are TRBV5-1 and TRBJ2-1; 7 bases are a match to TRBD1. Germline V gene lookup returns CDR1 SGHRS and CDR2 YFSETQ. Trimming cost V 0 bases and J 3 bases; bases outside gene matches: 3. The CDR3 extends over 15 amino acids. Together with reference TRBV5-1 and TRBJ2-1, the CDR3 gives the full variable domain: KAGVTQTPRYLIKTRGQQVTLSCSPISGHRSVSWYQQTPGQGLQFLFEYFSETQRNKGNFPGRFSGRQFSNSRSEMNVSTLELGDSALYLCASSLAQGIYNEQFFGPGTRLTVL.

The chain combines TRBV25-1 with TRBJ1-4; 8 nucleotides agree with TRBD1. This CDR3 spans 14 amino acids. Germline-derived CDR1 and CDR2 are MGHDK and SYGVNS. Trimming took 1 base from V and 6 from J; bases not matched to a gene: 1. This CDR3 is CASSESGGYEKLFF. In DNA, the CDR3 is TGTGCCAGCAGTGAATCAGGGGGCTATGAAAAACTGTTTTTT.

This clonotype was seen ten or more times. The chain recombines TRBV28 with TRBJ2-1, with 14 bases fitting TRBD2. The ends lost 3 bases at V and 8 bases at J; junction bases unmatched: 0. The CDR3 runs to 14 residues. CDR1 is MDHEN and CDR2 is SYDVKM in the germline V gene. CDR3 in amino acids: CASSLGLAGDEQFF. CDR3 nucleotides: TGTGCCAGCAGTTTGGGACTAGCGGGGGATGAGCAGTTCTTC.

This clonotype was counted ten times or more. The chain links TRBV12-3 or TRBV12-4 to TRBJ2-1; either TRBD1 or TRBD2 may fit D (5 bases each). The CDR3 loop spans 12 amino acids. V lost 5 bases, J lost 8 bases, and 10 bases lay in between. CDR3 bases: TGTGCCAGCAGTCCGGGGCCCGATGAGCAGTTCTTC. Translation gives CASSPGPDEQFF.

The chain is built from TRBV6-2 or TRBV6-3 and TRBJ1-2; weak D call: TRBD1 (5 bases). Between the trimmed V and J ends, which lost 4 bases and 8 bases, there was a span of 14 bases. The CDR3 contains 13 residues. CDR1 and CDR2 (germline): MNHEY, SVGEGT. The CDR3 loop is CASSFGDVVGYTF. CDR3 nucleotide sequence: TGTGCCAGCAGTTTCGGGGACGTTGTAGGCTACACCTTC.